The rows below give T cell receptor beta chains drawn from one sample of a study of blood T cell repertoires in COVID-19. Data came from immunoSEQ multiplex PCR; TCRdb stores just in-frame clones and leaves some out. The repertoire holds around 130,000 clones, with about 83% as singletons. The sequenced material came from peripheral blood. These receptors all stem from a man between 60 and 75 years old with acute or convalescent COVID-19. CDR3s include the opening cysteine and the closing phenylalanine or tryptophan. A D gene is named only where the DNA matches it firmly. Rows may omit the clone size; those that give it use once, few, many or a size class.

- TRBJ2-2 TRBV18 - TGTGCCAGCTCACCAAATCAGGGCTCGGCCGGGGAGCTGTTTTTT CASSPNQGSAGELFF
few TRBJ1-5 TRBV6-4 - TGTGCCAGCAGTGATCCGAATCAGCCCCAGCATTTT CASSDPNQPQHF
few TRBJ2-2 TRBV5-8 TRBD2 TGTGCCAGCAGCGGCAGCGGGACTAGCGAGGGCGGGGAGCTGTTTTTT CASSGSGTSEGGELFF
- TRBJ2-1 TRBV27 TRBD2 TGTGCCAGCCGGGCTAGCGGGAGGAATGAGCAGTTCTTC CASRASGRNEQFF
- TRBJ1-1 TRBV4-1 TRBD1 TGCGCCAGCAGCAAGGGGCAGGGGGGCACTGAAGCTTTCTTT CASSKGQGGTEAFF
- TRBJ2-3 TRBV12-3/TRBV12-4 - TGTGCCAGCAGTTTAGTGAGGGCAGATACGCAGTATTTT CASSLVRADTQYF
- TRBJ2-7 TRBV3-1/TRBV3-2 TRBD2 TGTGCCAGCAGCCAAGATTTGGCTAGCGGTGCCTACGAGCAGTACTTC CASSQDLASGAYEQYF
- TRBJ2-7 TRBV28 TRBD1 TGTGCCAGCCGACCCGGGACAGCGGAAGAGCAGTACTTC CASRPGTAEEQYF
- TRBJ1-1 TRBV7-9 - TGTGCCAGCAGCTACTCCGGACGGACATACCAAAACACTGAAGCTTTCTTT CASSYSGRTYQNTEAFF
many TRBJ1-5 TRBV19 - TGTGCCAGTAAACCAGGGGCGAATAGCAATCAGCCCCAGCATTTT CASKPGANSNQPQHF
- TRBJ2-5 TRBV5-1 - TGCGCCAGCAGCCGGACTCCCCAAGAGACCCAGTACTTC CASSRTPQETQYF
- TRBJ1-1 TRBV28 - TGTGCCAGCAGTTCACCCGGACGGGGGAACACTGAAGCTTTCTTT CASSSPGRGNTEAFF
- TRBJ2-7 TRBV6-6 TRBD2 TGTGCCTGTACTAGCGCAATCTACGAGCAGTACTTC CACTSAIYEQYF
- TRBJ1-1 TRBV2 - TGTGCCAGCGGCCGAGTCAGGGAAGGGACTGAAGCTTTCTTT CASGRVREGTEAFF
- TRBJ2-1 TRBV19 - TGTGCCAGTAGGCAAGGCGGGAACTACAATGAGCAGTTCTTC CASRQGGNYNEQFF
- TRBJ2-7 TRBV18 - TGTGCCAGCTCACCACCGTCAGCGCCGTACCGCGAGCAGTACTTC CASSPPSAPYREQYF
- TRBJ2-3 TRBV18 - TGTGCCAGCTCACCACCCCGGGGAGAACACACAGATACGCAGTATTTT CASSPPRGEHTDTQYF
- TRBJ2-2 TRBV3-1/TRBV3-2 TRBD2 TGTGCCAGCAGCCAAGCCGGGGCGGGAGACCAGGGGGAGCTGTTTTTT CASSQAGAGDQGELFF
- TRBJ2-5 TRBV5-1 TRBD1 TGCGCCAGCAGCCGTCCCGGGACAGGGAAAGAGACCCAGTACTTC CASSRPGTGKETQYF
- TRBJ2-3 TRBV5-4 - TGTGCCAGCAGCAACGCGGTGGGAGGAAGCACAGATACGCAGTATTTT CASSNAVGGSTDTQYF
- TRBJ2-7 TRBV7-2 TRBD2 TGTGCCAGCAGCTTAGCCCAGCGGGAGGGGGCCGAGCAGTACTTC CASSLAQREGAEQYF
- TRBJ2-7 TRBV28 - TGTGCCAGCAGCCAGAGTCCCGGCCTAGGGGCCCTGACATACGAGCAGTACTTC CASSQSPGLGALTYEQYF
- TRBJ1-6 TRBV27 - TGTGCCAGCAGTTTATCGCGCGGGGTTCATAATTCACCCCTCCACTTT CASSLSRGVHNSPLHF
few TRBJ1-5 TRBV29-1 - TGCAGCGTTGTCGTTCAGGGTCAGCCCCAGCATTTT CSVVVQGQPQHF
- TRBJ1-4 TRBV9 TRBD1 TGTGCCAGCAGCCCTTGGGACAGGGATGAAAAACTGTTTTTT CASSPWDRDEKLFF
- TRBJ2-7 TRBV4-2 TRBD2 TGTGCCAGCAGCCAAGAATCAAGCGGGAGCGGCGAGCAGTACTTC CASSQESSGSGEQYF
- TRBJ2-4 TRBV2 - TGTGCCAGCAGTTCCGTGGAGGGGGCGAACATTCAGTACTTC CASSSVEGANIQYF
- TRBJ2-7 TRBV20-1 TRBD1 TGCAGTGCTAGTAGGCAGGGGGCACGCGAGCAGTACTTC CSASRQGAREQYF
- TRBJ2-7 TRBV27 TRBD2 TGTGCCAGCAGTAACCGGGGGGGCGGGGGCTACGAGCAGTACTTC CASSNRGGGGYEQYF
- TRBJ2-7 TRBV4-1 TRBD1 TGCGCCAGCAGCCAAGAGGAAGGGACAGGGGGGTACGAGCAGTACTTC CASSQEEGTGGYEQYF
- TRBJ2-2 TRBV5-1 TRBD2 TGCGCCAGCAGCGGACTAGCGGGAGGGTCTAGCGGGGAGCTGTTTTTT CASSGLAGGSSGELFF
few TRBJ1-2 TRBV5-1 TRBD1 TGCGCCAGCAGCCCCCTACAGGGGATTGGCTACACCTTC CASSPLQGIGYTF
once TRBJ1-2 TRBV29-1 - TGCAGCGTTGAAGGTCCGGGATCCGGCTATGGCTACACCTTC CSVEGPGSGYGYTF
- TRBJ2-3 TRBV27 - TGTGCCAGCAGTTTGGAGCGGAGCCGCACAGATACGCAGTATTTT CASSLERSRTDTQYF
once TRBJ2-5 TRBV28 TRBD1 TGTGCCAGCAGATCGACAGGGGGCGGGGGTCGGGAGACCCAGTACTTC CASRSTGGGGRETQYF
- TRBJ2-5 TRBV6-6 TRBD2 TGTGCCAGCAGCCGGGAGGGAGAGACCCAGTACTTC CASSREGETQYF
- TRBJ1-3 TRBV7-8 TRBD1 TGTGCCAGCAGCTTCGGGGACAGGGGGAGCGGAAACACCATATATTTT CASSFGDRGSGNTIYF
- TRBJ1-5 TRBV6-2/TRBV6-3 - TGTGCCAGCAGTTCTCGCTCAGATAATCAGCCCCAGCATTTT CASSSRSDNQPQHF